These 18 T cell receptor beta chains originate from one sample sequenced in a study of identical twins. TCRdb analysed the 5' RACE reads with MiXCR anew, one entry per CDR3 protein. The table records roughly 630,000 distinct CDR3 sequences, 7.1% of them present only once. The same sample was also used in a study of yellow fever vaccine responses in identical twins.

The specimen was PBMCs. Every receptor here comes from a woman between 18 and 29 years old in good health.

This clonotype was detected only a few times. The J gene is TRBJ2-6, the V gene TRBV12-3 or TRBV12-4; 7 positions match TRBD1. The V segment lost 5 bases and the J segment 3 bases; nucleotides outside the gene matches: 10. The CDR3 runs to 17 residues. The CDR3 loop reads CASSPPGTVVGANVLTF. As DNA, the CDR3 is TGTGCCAGCAGTCCGCCCGGGACAGTCGTTGGGGCCAACGTCCTGACTTTC.

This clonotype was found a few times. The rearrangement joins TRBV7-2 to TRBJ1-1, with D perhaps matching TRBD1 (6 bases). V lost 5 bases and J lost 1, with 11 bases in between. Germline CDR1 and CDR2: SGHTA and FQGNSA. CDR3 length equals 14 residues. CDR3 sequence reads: CASSKKTGNTEAFF. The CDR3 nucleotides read TGTGCCAGCAGCAAAAAGACAGGGAACACTGAAGCTTTCTTT.

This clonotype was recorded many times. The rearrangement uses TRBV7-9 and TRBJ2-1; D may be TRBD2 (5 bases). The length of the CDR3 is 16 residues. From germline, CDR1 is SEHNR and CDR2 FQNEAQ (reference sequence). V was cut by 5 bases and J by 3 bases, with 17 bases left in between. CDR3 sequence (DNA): TGTGCCAGCAGCCCCCGTACCGGGATGCTCTACAATGAGCAGTTCTTC. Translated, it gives CASSPRTGMLYNEQFF.

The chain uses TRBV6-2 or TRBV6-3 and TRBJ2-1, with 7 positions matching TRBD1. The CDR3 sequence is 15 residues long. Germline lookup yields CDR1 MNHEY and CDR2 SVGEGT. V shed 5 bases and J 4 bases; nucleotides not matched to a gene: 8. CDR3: CASSITGDGYNEQFF. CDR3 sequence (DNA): TGTGCCAGCAGTATAACAGGGGACGGTTACAATGAGCAGTTCTTC.

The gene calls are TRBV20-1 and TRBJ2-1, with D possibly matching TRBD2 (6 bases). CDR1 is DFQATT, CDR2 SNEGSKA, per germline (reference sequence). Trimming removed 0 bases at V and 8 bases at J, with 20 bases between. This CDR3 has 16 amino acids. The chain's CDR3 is CSARDESLWGVDEQFF. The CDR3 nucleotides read TGCAGTGCTAGAGATGAGAGCTTATGGGGGGTCGATGAGCAGTTCTTC.

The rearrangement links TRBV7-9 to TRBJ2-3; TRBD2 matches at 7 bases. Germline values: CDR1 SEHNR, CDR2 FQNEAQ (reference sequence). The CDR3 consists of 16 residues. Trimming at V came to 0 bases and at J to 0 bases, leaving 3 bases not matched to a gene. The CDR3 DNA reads TGTGCCAGCAGCTTAGCGCTAGCGGTTAGCACAGATACGCAGTATTTT. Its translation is CASSLALAVSTDTQYF.

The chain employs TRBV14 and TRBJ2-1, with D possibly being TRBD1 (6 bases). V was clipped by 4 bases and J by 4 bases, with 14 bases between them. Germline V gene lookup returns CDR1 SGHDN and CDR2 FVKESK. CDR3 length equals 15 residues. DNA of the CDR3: TGTGCCAGCAGCCCTCCCGGGACACATTACAATGAGCAGTTCTTC. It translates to CASSPPGTHYNEQFF.

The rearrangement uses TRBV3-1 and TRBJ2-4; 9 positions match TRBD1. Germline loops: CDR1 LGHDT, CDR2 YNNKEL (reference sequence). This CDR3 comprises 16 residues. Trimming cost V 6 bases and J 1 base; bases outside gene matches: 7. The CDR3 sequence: CASSRTGGPAKNIQYF. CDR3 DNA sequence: TGTGCCAGCAGTCGTACAGGGGGCCCGGCCAAAAACATTCAGTACTTC. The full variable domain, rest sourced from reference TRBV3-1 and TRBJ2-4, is DTAVSQTPKYLVTQMGNDKSIKCEQNLGHDTMYWYKQDSKKFLKIMFSYNNKELIINETVPNRFSPKSPDKAHLNLHINSLELGDSAVYFCASSRTGGPAKNIQYFGAGTRLSVL.

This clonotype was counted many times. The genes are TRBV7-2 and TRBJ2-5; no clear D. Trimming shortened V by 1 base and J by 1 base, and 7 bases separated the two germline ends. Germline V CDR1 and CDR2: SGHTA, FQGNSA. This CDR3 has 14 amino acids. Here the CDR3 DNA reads TGTGCCAGCAGCTTAGGTCCAGGCCAAGAGACCCAGTACTTC. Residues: CASSLGPGQETQYF. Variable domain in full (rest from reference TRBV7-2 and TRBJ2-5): GAGVSQSPSNKVTEKGKDVELRCDPISGHTALYWYRQSLGQGLEFLIYFQGNSAPDKSGLPSDRFSAERTGGSVSTLTIQRTQQEDSAVYLCASSLGPGQETQYFGPGTRLLVL.

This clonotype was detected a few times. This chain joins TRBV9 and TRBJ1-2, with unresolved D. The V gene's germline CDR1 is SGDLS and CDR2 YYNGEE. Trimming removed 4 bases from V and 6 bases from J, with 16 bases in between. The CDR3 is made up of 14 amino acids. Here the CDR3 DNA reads TGTGCCAGCAGCTTACAGAACCCGAATCATGGCTACACCTTC. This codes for CASSLQNPNHGYTF.

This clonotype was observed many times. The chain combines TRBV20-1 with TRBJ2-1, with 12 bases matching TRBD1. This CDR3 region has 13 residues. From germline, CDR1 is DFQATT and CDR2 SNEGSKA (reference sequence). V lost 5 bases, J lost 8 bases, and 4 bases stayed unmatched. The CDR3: CSAGGTGGYEQFF. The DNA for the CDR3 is TGCAGTGCTGGCGGGACAGGGGGCTATGAGCAGTTCTTC.

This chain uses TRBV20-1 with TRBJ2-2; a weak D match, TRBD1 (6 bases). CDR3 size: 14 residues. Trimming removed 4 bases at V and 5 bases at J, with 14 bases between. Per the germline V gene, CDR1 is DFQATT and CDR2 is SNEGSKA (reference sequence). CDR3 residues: CSANQDSWTGELFF. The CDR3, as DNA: TGCAGTGCTAACCAGGACAGTTGGACCGGGGAGCTGTTTTTT.

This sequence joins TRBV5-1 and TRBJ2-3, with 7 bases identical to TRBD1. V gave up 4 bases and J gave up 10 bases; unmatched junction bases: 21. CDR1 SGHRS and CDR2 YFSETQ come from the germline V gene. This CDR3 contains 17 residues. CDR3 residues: CASSLGTATSVLIPQYF. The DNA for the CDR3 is TGCGCCAGCAGCCTCGGGACAGCTACCTCGGTGTTGATACCGCAGTATTTT. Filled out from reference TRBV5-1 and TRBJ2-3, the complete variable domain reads KAGVTQTPRYLIKTRGQQVTLSCSPISGHRSVSWYQQTPGQGLQFLFEYFSETQRNKGNFPGRFSGRQFSNSRSEMNVSTLELGDSALYLCASSLGTATSVLIPQYFGPGTRLTVL.

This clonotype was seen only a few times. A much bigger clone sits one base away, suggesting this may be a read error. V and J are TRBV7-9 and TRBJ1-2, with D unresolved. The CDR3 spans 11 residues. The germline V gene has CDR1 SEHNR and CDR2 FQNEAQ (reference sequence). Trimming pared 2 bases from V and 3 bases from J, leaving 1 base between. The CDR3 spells CASSLYYGYTF. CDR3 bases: TGTGCCAGCAGCTTATACTATGGCTACACCTTC.

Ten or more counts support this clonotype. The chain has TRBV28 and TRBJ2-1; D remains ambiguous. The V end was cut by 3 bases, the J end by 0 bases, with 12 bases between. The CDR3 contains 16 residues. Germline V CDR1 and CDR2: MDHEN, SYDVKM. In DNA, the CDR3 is TGTGCCAGCAGTTTGAGGCTGCAGAGCTCCTACAATGAGCAGTTCTTC. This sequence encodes CASSLRLQSSYNEQFF.

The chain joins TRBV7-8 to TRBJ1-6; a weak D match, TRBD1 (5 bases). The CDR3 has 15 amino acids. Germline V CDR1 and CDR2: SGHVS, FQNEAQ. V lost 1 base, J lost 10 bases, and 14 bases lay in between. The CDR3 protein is CASSLVGTLRSPLHF. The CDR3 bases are TGTGCCAGCAGCTTAGTTGGGACTCTAAGATCACCCCTCCACTTT.

CDR3 sequence (DNA): TGCGCCAGCAGCGTGGGACAGTCCTACAATGAGCAGTTCTTC. Its translation: CASSVGQSYNEQFF. V and J are TRBV5-1 and TRBJ2-1; 7 nucleotides align to TRBD1. Germline lookup yields CDR1 SGHRS and CDR2 YFSETQ. V shed 4 bases, J shed 1 base, and the junction held 2 bases outside the gene matches. The CDR3 consists of 14 residues. The full variable domain, completed using reference TRBV5-1 and TRBJ2-1, is KAGVTQTPRYLIKTRGQQVTLSCSPISGHRSVSWYQQTPGQGLQFLFEYFSETQRNKGNFPGRFSGRQFSNSRSEMNVSTLELGDSALYLCASSVGQSYNEQFFGPGTRLTVL.

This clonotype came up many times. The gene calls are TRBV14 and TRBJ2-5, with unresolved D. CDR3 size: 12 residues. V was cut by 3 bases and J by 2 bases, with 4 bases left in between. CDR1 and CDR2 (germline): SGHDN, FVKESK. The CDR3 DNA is TGTGCCAGCAGCCACGTTCAAGAGACCCAGTACTTC. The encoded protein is CASSHVQETQYF.